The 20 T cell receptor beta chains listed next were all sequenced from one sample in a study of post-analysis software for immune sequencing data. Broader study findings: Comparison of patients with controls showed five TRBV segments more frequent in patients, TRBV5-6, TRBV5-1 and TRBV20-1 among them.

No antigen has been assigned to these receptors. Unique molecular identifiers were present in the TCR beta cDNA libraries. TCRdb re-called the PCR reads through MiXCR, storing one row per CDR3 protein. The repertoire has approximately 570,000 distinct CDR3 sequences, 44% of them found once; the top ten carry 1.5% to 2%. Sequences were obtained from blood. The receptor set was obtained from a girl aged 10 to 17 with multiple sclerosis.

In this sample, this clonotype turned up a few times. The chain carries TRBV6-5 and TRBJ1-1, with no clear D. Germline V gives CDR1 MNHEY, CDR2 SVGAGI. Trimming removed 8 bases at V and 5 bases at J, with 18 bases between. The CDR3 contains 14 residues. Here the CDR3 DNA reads TGTGCCAGCGCCTTTAGCAGAAGCGAAACTGAAGCTTTCTTT. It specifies CASAFSRSETEAFF.

DNA for the CDR3: TGCAGCGTTGCTACGTCAGGGGCCAGCTATGGCTACACCTTC. Encoded protein: CSVATSGASYGYTF. J is TRBJ1-2 and V is TRBV29-1; TRBD1 is a possible D gene (6 bases). The CDR3 has 14 amino acids. The V end was cut by 4 bases, the J end by 4 bases, with 16 bases between. Germline V gene data show CDR1 as SQVTM and CDR2 as ANQGSEA.

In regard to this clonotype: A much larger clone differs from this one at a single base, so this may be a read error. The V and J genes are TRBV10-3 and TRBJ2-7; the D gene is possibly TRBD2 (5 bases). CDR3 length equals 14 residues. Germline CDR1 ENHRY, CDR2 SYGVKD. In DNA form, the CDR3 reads TGTGCCATCAGTGAGGGTCCGATCGACTACGGGCAGTACTTC. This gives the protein CAISEGPIDYGQYF.

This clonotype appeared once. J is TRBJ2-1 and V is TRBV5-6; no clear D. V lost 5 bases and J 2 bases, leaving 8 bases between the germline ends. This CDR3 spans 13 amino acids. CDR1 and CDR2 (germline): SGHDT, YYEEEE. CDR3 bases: TGTGCCAGCAGGAGTGGCGCCTACAATGAGCAGTTCTTC. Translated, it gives CASRSGAYNEQFF.

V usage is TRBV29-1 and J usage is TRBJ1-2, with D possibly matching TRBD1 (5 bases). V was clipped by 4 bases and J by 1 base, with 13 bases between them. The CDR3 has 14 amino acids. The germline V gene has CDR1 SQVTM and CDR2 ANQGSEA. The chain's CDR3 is CSVVGGTVNYGYTF. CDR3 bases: TGCAGCGTTGTGGGAGGGACCGTTAACTATGGCTACACCTTC.

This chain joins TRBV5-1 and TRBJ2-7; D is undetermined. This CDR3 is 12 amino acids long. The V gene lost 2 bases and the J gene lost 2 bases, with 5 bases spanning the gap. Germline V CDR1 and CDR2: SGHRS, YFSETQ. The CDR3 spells CASSFDAYEQYF. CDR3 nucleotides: TGCGCCAGCAGCTTCGATGCCTACGAGCAGTACTTC.

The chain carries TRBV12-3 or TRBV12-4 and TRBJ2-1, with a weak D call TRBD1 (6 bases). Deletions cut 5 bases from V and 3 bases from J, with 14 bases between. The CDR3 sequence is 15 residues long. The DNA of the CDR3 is TGTGCCAGCAGTCACCCCCGGGACAACTACAATGAGCAGTTCTTC. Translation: CASSHPRDNYNEQFF.

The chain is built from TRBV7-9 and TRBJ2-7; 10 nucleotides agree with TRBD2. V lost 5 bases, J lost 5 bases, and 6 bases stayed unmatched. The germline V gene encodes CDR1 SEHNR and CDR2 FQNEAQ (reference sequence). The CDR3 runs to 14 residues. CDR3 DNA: TGTGCCAGCAGCCCTAGCGGGAGTCCTCACGAGCAGTACTTC. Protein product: CASSPSGSPHEQYF.

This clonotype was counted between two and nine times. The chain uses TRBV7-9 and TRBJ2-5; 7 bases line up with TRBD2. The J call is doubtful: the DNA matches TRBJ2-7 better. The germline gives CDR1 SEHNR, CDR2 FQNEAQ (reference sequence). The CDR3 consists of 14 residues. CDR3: CASSLEAGRDEQYF. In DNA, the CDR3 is TGTGCCAGCAGCTTAGAGGCAGGGAGGGACGAGCAGTACTTC.

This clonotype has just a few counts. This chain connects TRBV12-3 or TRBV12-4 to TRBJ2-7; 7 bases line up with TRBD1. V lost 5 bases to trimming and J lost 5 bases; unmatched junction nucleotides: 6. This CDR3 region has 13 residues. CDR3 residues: CASSQDRRNEQYF. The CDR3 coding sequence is TGTGCCAGCAGTCAGGACAGGAGGAACGAGCAGTACTTC.

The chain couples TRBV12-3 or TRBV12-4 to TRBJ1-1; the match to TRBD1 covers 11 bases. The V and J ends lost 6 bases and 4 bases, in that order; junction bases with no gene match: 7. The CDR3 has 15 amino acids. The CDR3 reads CASSPDRGRGTEAFF. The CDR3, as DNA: TGTGCCAGCAGCCCGGACAGGGGGCGGGGCACTGAAGCTTTCTTT.

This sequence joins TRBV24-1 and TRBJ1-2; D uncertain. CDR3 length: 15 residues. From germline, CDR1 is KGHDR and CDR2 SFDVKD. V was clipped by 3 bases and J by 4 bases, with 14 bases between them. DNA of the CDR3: TGTGCCACCAGTGATCCCGGAGACGGAGTCTATGGCTACACCTTC. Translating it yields CATSDPGDGVYGYTF.

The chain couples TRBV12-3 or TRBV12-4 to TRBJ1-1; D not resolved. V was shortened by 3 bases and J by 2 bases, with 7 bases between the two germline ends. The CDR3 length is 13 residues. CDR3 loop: CASSFGFNTEAFF. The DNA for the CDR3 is TGTGCCAGCAGTTTTGGCTTTAACACTGAAGCTTTCTTT.

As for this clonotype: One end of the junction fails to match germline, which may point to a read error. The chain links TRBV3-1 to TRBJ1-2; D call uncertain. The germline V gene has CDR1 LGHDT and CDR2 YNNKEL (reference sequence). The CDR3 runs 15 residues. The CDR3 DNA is TGCGCCAGCAGCCAAGATTTGGTCAGAAACTATGGCTACACCTTC. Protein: CASSQDLVRNYGYTF. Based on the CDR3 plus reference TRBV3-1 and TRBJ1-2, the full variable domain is DTAVSQTPKYLVTQMGNDKSIKCEQNLGHDTMYWYKQDSKKFLKIMFSYNNKELIINETVPNRFSPKSPDKAHLNLHINSLELGDSAVYFCASSQDLVRNYGYTFGSGTRLTVV.

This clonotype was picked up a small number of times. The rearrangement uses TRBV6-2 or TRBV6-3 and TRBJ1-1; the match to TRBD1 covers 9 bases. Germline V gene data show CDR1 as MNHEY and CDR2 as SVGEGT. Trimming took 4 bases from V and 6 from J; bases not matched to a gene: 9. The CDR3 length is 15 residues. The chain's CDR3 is CASSWGTGRFAEAFF. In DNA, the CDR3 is TGTGCCAGCAGTTGGGGGACAGGGAGGTTCGCTGAAGCTTTCTTT.

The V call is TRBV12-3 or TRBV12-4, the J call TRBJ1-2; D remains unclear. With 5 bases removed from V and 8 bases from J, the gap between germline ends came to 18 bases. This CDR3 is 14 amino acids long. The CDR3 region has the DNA TGTGCCAGCAGTCCCCTCAGGCGCCGCTACGGCTACACCTTC. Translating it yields CASSPLRRRYGYTF.

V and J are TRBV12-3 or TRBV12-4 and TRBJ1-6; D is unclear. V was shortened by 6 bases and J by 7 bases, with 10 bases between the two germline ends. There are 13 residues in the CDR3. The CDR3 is CASSLQPNSPLHF. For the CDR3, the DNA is TGTGCCAGCAGCCTCCAACCCAATTCACCCCTCCACTTT.

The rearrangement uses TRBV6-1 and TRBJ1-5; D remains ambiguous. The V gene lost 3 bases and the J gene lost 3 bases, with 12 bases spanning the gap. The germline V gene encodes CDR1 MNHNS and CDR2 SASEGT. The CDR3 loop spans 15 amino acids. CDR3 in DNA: TGTGCCAGCAGTGAGCACAGAAGTTACAATCAGCCCCAGCATTTT. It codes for CASSEHRSYNQPQHF.

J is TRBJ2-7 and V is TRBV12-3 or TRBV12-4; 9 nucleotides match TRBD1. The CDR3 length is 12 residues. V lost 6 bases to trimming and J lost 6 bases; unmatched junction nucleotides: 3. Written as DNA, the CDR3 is TGTGCCAGCAGCAACAGGGGGCGCGAGCAGTACTTC. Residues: CASSNRGREQYF.

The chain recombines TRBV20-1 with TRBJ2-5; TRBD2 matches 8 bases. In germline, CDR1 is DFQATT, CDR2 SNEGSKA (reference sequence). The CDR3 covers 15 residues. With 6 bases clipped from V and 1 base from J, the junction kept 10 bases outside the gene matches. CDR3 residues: CSAPAGTRGQETQYF. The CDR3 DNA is TGCAGTGCCCCCGCCGGGACTAGGGGCCAAGAGACCCAGTACTTC.